Only a few counts were recorded for the clone carrying this TCR beta chain. Its antigen remains unknown. V dropped 5 bases and J dropped 1 base, with 15 bases sitting between them. Germline values: CDR1 MDHEN, CDR2 SYDVKM. The CDR3 is 16 amino acids. Both 60 Vbeta primers and 13 Jbeta primers went into the PCR. Clones were sequenced by immunoSEQ multiplex PCR, and TCRdb holds only the in-frame ones, with some missing. This sample has about 180,000 clones, with more than 60% found just once. The sample originates from a study of cytomegalovirus exposure and HLA in healthy donors. General study findings and limits: The investigators catalogued 160 or so TCR beta chains as cytomegalovirus-associated.

This chain links TRBV28 with TRBJ2-1; weak D call: TRBD2 (6 bases). This TCR derives from a woman aged 45-65 years in good health and CMV-seropositive. The sample taken for sequencing was PBMCs. This CDR3 reads CASSGRDSLSYNEQFF. The DNA for the CDR3 is TGTGCCAGCAGTGGCCGGGACTCCCTATCCTACAATGAGCAGTTCTTC.